Sequencing of this TCR beta chain was carried out in a study of CD8 T cells in Susac syndrome. Reverse transcription used about 0.45 to 1 ug RNA and random hexamers. MiXCR, applied by TCRdb to the immunoSEQ multiplex PCR reads, yields one record per CDR3 protein. The sample gives about 290,000 distinct CDR3 sequences, almost 85% of which show up once; 0.21% is in the top ten. This clonotype was sampled from a human donor with multiple sclerosis. The sample consisted of CD8+ T cells from PBMCs.

Written as DNA, the CDR3 is TGCAGTGCTCCCCCCGGGAGGCCTTATTCCTACAATGAGCAGTTCTTC. Amino acids: CSAPPGRPYSYNEQFF. This rearrangement joins TRBV20-1 to TRBJ2-1; 7 bases agree with TRBD2. V lost 5 bases and J lost 1; bases outside the gene matches: 11. Germline V lookup: CDR1 DFQATT, CDR2 SNEGSKA (reference sequence). CDR3 size: 16 residues.